The 9 T cell receptor beta chains in this list originate from one sample, sequenced in a study of T cell responses to AZD1222 COVID-19 vaccine. TCRdb's table, derived via immunoSEQ multiplex PCR, lists solely in-frame clones and lacks some. The table has 150,000 to 200,000 clones, 90% seen once; the top ten hold about 2.8%. The sequences come from peripheral blood, collected on day 0 of AZD1222 vaccination. The receptors come from an adult in good health.

V gene TRBV9 combines with J gene TRBJ1-1; 11 nucleotides align to TRBD1. The CDR3 is 14 residues long. The germline CDR1 and CDR2 sequences are SGDLS and YYNGEE. The V and J ends lost 4 bases and 5 bases, in that order; junction bases with no gene match: 4. The CDR3 sequence: CASSQGTGGTEAFF. In DNA form, the CDR3 reads TGTGCCAGCAGCCAAGGGACAGGGGGTACTGAAGCTTTCTTT.

The V call is TRBV2, the J call TRBJ1-5; TRBD1 is a possible D gene (5 bases). CDR3 length equals 13 residues. CDR1 is SNHLY, CDR2 FYNNEI, per germline. Between the trimmed V and J ends, which lost 6 bases and 5 bases, there was a span of 11 bases. CDR3 nucleotides: TGTGCCAGCAGGGCAGGGACGGATCAGCCCCAGCATTTT. It encodes CASRAGTDQPQHF.

The chain uses TRBV5-8 and TRBJ1-5; D unclear. This CDR3 contains 12 residues. Trimming took 7 bases from V and 3 from J, leaving 8 bases between them. The germline V gene has CDR1 SGHTS and CDR2 YDEGEE. Here the CDR3 DNA reads TGTGCCAGCGGAACAGTCAATCAGCCCCAGCATTTT. Translation gives CASGTVNQPQHF.

The chain joins TRBV11-2 to TRBJ1-2, with 7 positions matching TRBD1. The CDR3 runs 15 residues. V lost 0 bases and J lost 6; bases outside the gene matches: 7. Germline V gene sequence: CDR1 SGHAT, CDR2 FQNNGV. DNA for the CDR3: TGTGCCAGCAGCTTAGAGGCCAGGGGGAGGAATGGCTACACCTTC. This translates into CASSLEARGRNGYTF.

V usage is TRBV7-8 and J usage is TRBJ1-3; D remains unclear. V was cut by 1 base and J by 4 bases, with 11 bases left in between. The CDR3 consists of 15 residues. In germline, CDR1 is SGHVS, CDR2 FQNEAQ. The CDR3, as DNA: TGTGCCAGCAGCTTAGGGGAAGCAAGGGGAAACACCATATATTTT. It codes for CASSLGEARGNTIYF. Together with reference TRBV7-8 and TRBJ1-3, the CDR3 gives the full variable domain: GAGVSQSPRYKVAKRGQDVALRCDPISGHVSLFWYQQALGQGPEFLTYFQNEAQLDKSGLPSDRFFAERPEGSVSTLKIQRTQQEDSAVYLCASSLGEARGNTIYFGEGSWLTVV.

V and J are TRBV7-2 and TRBJ2-5, with unresolved D. Per germline, CDR1 SGHTA and CDR2 FQGNSA. The V and J ends lost 1 base and 4 bases respectively, with 10 bases between them. The CDR3 runs 14 residues. CDR3 nucleotide sequence: TGTGCCAGCAGCTTAGGGGCAGAAGGAGAGACCCAGTACTTC. This sequence encodes CASSLGAEGETQYF.

The V gene is TRBV19, the J gene TRBJ2-3, with D possibly being TRBD2 (6 bases). Germline V CDR1 and CDR2: LNHDA, SQIVND (reference sequence). The CDR3 consists of 14 residues. V was trimmed by 4 bases and J by 5 bases, leaving 13 bases between them. This chain's CDR3 is CASSNQWREDTQYF. Here the CDR3 DNA reads TGTGCCAGTAGTAACCAGTGGAGGGAAGATACGCAGTATTTT.

The CDR3 coding sequence is TGTGCCAGCAGCAAATGGGGATTGAACAATGAGCAGTTCTTC. Its translation is CASSKWGLNNEQFF. The chain has TRBV21-1 and TRBJ2-1. TRBV21-1 constitutes a pseudogene. The CDR3 length is 14 residues.

The rearrangement links TRBV7-3 to TRBJ2-5, with 9 bases fitting TRBD1. J gave up 1 base and V 5 bases, and 2 bases lay outside the gene matches. Germline V gene data show CDR1 as SGHTA and CDR2 as FQGTGA. This CDR3 contains 14 residues. CDR3 bases: TGTGCCAGCAGCGCGACAGGGGGCCAAGAGACCCAGTACTTC. It yields the protein CASSATGGQETQYF.